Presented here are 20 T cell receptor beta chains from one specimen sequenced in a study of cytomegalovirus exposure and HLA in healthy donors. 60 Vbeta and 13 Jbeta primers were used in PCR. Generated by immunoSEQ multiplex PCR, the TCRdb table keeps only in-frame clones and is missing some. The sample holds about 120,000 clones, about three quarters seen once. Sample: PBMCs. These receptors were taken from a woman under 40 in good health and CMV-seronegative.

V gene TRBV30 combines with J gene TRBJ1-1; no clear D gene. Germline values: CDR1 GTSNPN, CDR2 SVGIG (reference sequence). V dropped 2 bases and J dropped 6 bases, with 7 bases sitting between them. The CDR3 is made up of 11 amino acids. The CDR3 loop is CAWSQAAEAFF. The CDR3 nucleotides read TGTGCCTGGAGTCAAGCTGCTGAAGCTTTCTTT.

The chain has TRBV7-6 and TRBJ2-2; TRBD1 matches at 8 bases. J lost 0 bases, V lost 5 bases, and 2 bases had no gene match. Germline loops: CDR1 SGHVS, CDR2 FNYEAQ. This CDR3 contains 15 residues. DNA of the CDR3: TGTGCCAGCAGCGGACAGGGCTCGAACACCGGGGAGCTGTTTTTT. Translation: CASSGQGSNTGELFF.

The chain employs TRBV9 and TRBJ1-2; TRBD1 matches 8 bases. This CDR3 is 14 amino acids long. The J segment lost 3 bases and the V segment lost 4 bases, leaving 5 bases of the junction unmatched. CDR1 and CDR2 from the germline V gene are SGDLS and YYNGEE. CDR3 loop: CASSSSGGDYGYTF. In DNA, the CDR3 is TGTGCCAGCAGCTCATCAGGGGGCGACTATGGCTACACCTTC.

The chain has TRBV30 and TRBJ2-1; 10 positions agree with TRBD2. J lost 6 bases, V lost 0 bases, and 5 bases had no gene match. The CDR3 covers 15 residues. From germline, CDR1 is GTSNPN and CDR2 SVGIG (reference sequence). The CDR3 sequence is CAWSVRRLAGNEQFF. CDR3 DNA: TGTGCCTGGAGTGTAAGGAGACTAGCGGGCAATGAGCAGTTCTTC.

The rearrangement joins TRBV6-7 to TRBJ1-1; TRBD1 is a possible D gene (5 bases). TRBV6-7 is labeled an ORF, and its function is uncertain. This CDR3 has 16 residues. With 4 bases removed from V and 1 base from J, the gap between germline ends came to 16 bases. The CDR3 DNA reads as TGTGCCAGCAGTTCCGTCGGGGGTGGGACGAACACTGAAGCTTTCTTT. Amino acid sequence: CASSSVGGGTNTEAFF.

CDR3 sequence: CASSLSGTGQETQYF. Here the CDR3 DNA reads TGTGCCAGCAGCCTAAGCGGGACAGGGCAAGAGACCCAGTACTTC. The genes are TRBV27 and TRBJ2-5, with 9 bases aligning to TRBD1. The CDR3 consists of 15 residues. Germline values: CDR1 MNHEY, CDR2 SMNVEV (reference sequence). Germline trimming cut 6 bases from V and 2 bases from J; bases unmatched to any gene: 7.

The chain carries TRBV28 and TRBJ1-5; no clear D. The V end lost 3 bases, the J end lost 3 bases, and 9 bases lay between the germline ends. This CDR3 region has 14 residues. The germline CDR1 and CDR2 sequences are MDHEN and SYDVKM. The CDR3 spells CASSFRGNNQPQHF. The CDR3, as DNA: TGTGCCAGCAGTTTTCGCGGGAACAATCAGCCCCAGCATTTT.

CDR3 residues: CASSLEQTGWDGYTF. In nucleotides, the CDR3 is TGTGCCAGCAGCCTCGAGCAGACGGGTTGGGATGGCTACACCTTC. The chain recombines TRBV7-2 with TRBJ1-2, with D unclear. Trimming removed 5 bases from V and 6 bases from J, with 19 bases in between. Germline CDR1 reads SGHTA; CDR2 reads FQGNSA. This CDR3 comprises 15 residues.

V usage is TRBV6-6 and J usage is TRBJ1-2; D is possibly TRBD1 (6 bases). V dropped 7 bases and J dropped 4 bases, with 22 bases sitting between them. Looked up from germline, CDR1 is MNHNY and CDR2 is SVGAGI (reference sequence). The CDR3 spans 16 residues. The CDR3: CASTLYGQLRSYGYTF. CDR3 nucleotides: TGTGCCAGCACCCTATACGGACAGTTACGTAGCTATGGCTACACCTTC.

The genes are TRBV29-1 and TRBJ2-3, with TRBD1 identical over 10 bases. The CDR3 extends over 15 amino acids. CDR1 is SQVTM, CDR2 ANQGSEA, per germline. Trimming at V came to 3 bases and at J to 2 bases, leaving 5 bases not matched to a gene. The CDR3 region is CSVEGTGDHTDTQYF. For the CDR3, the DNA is TGCAGCGTTGAGGGGACAGGGGACCACACAGATACGCAGTATTTT.

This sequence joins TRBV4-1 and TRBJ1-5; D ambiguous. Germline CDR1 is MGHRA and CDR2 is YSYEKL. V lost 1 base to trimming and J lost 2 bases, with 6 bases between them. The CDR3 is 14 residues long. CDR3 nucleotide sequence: TGCGCCAGCAGCCAAGCCCAGGGCAATCAGCCCCAGCATTTT. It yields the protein CASSQAQGNQPQHF.

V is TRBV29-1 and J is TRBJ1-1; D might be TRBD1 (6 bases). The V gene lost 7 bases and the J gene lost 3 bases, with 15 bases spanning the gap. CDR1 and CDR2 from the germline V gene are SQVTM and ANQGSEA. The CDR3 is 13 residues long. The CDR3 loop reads CSGSQGRDTEAFF. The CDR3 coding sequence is TGCAGCGGTTCACAGGGACGGGACACTGAAGCTTTCTTT.

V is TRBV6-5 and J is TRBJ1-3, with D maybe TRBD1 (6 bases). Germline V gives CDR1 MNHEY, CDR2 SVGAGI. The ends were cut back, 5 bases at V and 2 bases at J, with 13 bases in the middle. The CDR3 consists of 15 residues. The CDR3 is CASSRNREAGNTIYF. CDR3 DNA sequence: TGTGCCAGCAGTAGAAACAGGGAAGCTGGAAACACCATATATTTT.

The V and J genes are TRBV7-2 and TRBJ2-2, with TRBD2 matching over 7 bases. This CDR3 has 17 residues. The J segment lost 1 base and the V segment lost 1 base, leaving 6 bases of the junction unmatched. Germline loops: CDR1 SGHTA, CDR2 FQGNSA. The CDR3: CASSLGRGTLNTGELFF. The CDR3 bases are TGTGCCAGCAGCTTAGGGCGGGGGACTCTGAACACCGGGGAGCTGTTTTTT.

CDR3 coding DNA: TGTGCCAGCAGCTCTACGGGACTAAACACAGATACGCAGTATTTT. Translation gives CASSSTGLNTDTQYF. The chain recombines TRBV7-2 with TRBJ2-3, with 7 bases fitting TRBD2. Germline V gene lookup returns CDR1 SGHTA and CDR2 FQGNSA. V lost 4 bases to trimming and J lost 2 bases; unmatched junction nucleotides: 6. The CDR3 has 15 amino acids. Full variable domain (missing parts from reference TRBV7-2 and TRBJ2-3): GAGVSQSPSNKVTEKGKDVELRCDPISGHTALYWYRQSLGQGLEFLIYFQGNSAPDKSGLPSDRFSAERTGGSVSTLTIQRTQQEDSAVYLCASSSTGLNTDTQYFGPGTRLTVL.

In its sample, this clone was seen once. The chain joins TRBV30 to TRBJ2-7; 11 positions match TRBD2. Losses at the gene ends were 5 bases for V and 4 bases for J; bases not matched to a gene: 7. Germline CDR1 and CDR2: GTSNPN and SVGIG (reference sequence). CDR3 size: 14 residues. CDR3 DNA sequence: TGTGCCTGGGGGGGGACTAGCGGAGTATACGAGCAGTACTTC. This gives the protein CAWGGTSGVYEQYF.

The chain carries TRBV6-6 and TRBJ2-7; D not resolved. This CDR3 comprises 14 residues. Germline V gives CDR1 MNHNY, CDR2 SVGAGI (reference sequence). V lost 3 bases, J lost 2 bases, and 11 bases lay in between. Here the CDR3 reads CASSYIDKTYEQYF. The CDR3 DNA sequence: TGTGCCAGCAGTTATATCGACAAGACCTACGAGCAGTACTTC.

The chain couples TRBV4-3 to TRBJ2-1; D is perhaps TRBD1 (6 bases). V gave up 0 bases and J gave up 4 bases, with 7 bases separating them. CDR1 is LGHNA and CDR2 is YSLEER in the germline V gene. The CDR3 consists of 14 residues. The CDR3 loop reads CASSQEGTYNEQFF. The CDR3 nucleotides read TGCGCCAGCAGCCAAGAGGGGACATACAATGAGCAGTTCTTC.

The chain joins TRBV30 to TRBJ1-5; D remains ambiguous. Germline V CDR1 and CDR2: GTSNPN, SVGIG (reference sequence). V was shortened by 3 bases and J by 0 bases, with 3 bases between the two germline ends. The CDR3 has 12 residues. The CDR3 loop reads CAWSGSNQPQHF. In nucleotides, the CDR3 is TGTGCCTGGAGCGGTAGCAATCAGCCCCAGCATTTT.

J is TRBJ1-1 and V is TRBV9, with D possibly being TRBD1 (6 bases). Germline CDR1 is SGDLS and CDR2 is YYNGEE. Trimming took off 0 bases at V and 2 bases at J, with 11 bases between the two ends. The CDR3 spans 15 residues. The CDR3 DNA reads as TGTGCCAGCAGCGTAGGGTGGGGGCGAAACACTGAAGCTTTCTTT. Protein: CASSVGWGRNTEAFF.